One and the same sample provided the 21 T cell receptor beta chains below, sequenced in a study of CD8 T cells in Susac syndrome. An amount of RNA that ranged from 0.5 to 1 ug was reverse transcribed with random hexamers. A single record per CDR3 protein comes from TCRdb applying MiXCR to the immunoSEQ multiplex PCR reads. The sample includes 80,000 or so distinct CDR3 sequences, approximately 94% of them seen just once. Sequencing input: CD8+ T cells from PBMCs. Receptor source: a human donor in good health.

This chain connects TRBV4-1 to TRBJ2-7; 7 bases agree with TRBD1. The CDR3 sequence is 15 residues long. V shed 0 bases and J 2 bases; nucleotides not matched to a gene: 4. Per germline, CDR1 MGHRA and CDR2 YSYEKL. CDR3 loop: CASSQDPQGTYEQYF. The CDR3 DNA reads TGCGCCAGCAGCCAAGACCCACAGGGGACCTACGAGCAGTACTTC.

V usage is TRBV4-1 and J usage is TRBJ2-5, with D perhaps TRBD2 (6 bases). V was cut by 5 bases and J by 1 base, with 20 bases left in between. Germline CDR1 and CDR2: MGHRA and YSYEKL. The CDR3 covers 17 residues. For the CDR3, the DNA is TGCGCCAGCAGCTTTCGGGAGCGGAGTCCTCTCCAAGAGACCCAGTACTTC. It encodes CASSFRERSPLQETQYF.

This chain uses TRBV7-6 with TRBJ2-1, with a possible D match to TRBD2 (6 bases). The CDR3 has 16 residues. Per germline, CDR1 SGHVS and CDR2 FNYEAQ. The V and J ends lost 3 bases and 0 bases respectively, with 12 bases between them. The CDR3 DNA reads as TGTGCCAGCAGCTTTGTGGTCGGGAGCTCCTACAATGAGCAGTTCTTC. The encoded protein is CASSFVVGSSYNEQFF.

J is TRBJ2-3 and V is TRBV6-5; D is uncertain. The CDR3 runs to 11 residues. V lost 6 bases and J lost 4, with 5 bases in between. Germline CDR1 reads MNHEY; CDR2 reads SVGAGI. The CDR3 spells CASRAADTQYF. In DNA form, the CDR3 reads TGTGCCAGCAGAGCAGCAGATACGCAGTATTTT.

The chain uses TRBV5-1 and TRBJ2-3; 9 bases align to TRBD1. The CDR3 spans 17 residues. V was clipped by 2 bases and J by 2 bases; unmatched bases: 9. The germline V gene encodes CDR1 SGHRS and CDR2 YFSETQ. CDR3 region: CASSFTGTGRFTDTQYF. In DNA form, the CDR3 reads TGCGCCAGCAGCTTCACCGGGACAGGGCGCTTCACAGATACGCAGTATTTT.

The chain has TRBV4-3 and TRBJ1-2; D uncertain. The CDR3 extends over 19 amino acids. The ends were cut back, 1 base at V and 3 bases at J, with 24 bases in the middle. Per the germline V gene, CDR1 is LGHNA and CDR2 is YSLEER. CDR3 DNA: TGCGCCAGCAGCCAAGTATTCCTTGCTGGGGAAACTCGAGACTATGGCTACACCTTC. Encoded protein: CASSQVFLAGETRDYGYTF.

The gene calls are TRBV15 and TRBJ2-1; 7 bases agree with TRBD2. The trim removed 9 bases at V and 3 bases at J, leaving 8 bases unmatched. The germline gives CDR1 LNHNV, CDR2 YYDKDF (reference sequence). The length of the CDR3 is 14 residues. The chain's CDR3 is CATIQSGDYNEQFF. In nucleotides, the CDR3 is TGTGCCACTATCCAGAGCGGGGACTACAATGAGCAGTTCTTC.

The chain carries TRBV4-1 and TRBJ1-5; D not certain. Germline V gene sequence: CDR1 MGHRA, CDR2 YSYEKL. The germline V and J ends were trimmed by 0 bases and 5 bases, with 8 bases remaining between them. This CDR3 contains 14 residues. The CDR3 here is CASSQERVYQPQHF. CDR3 nucleotide sequence: TGCGCCAGCAGCCAAGAAAGGGTTTATCAGCCCCAGCATTTT.

The chain couples TRBV6-4 to TRBJ2-3; 7 bases match TRBD2. V shed 2 bases, J shed 1 base, and the junction held 0 bases outside the gene matches. CDR3 length: 14 residues. Germline values: CDR1 MRHNA, CDR2 SNTAGT. The CDR3 bases are TGTGCCAGCAGTGACGCGGGGGGCACAGATACGCAGTATTTT. Encoded protein: CASSDAGGTDTQYF.

This clonotype appeared a single time. The gene calls are TRBV6-4 and TRBJ2-7, with D possibly being TRBD1 (5 bases). Deletions cut 6 bases from V and 7 bases from J, with 22 bases between. Per the germline V gene, CDR1 is MRHNA and CDR2 is SNTAGT. The CDR3 loop spans 15 amino acids. CDR3 residues: CASRTRVALPREQYV. CDR3 nucleotides: TGTGCCAGCAGGACCAGGGTGGCGCTCCCTAGGGAGCAGTACGTC.

The chain employs TRBV7-9 and TRBJ2-3; no reliable D call. The CDR3 extends over 14 amino acids. Germline CDR1 reads SEHNR; CDR2 reads FQNEAQ (reference sequence). The V gene lost 5 bases and the J gene lost 0 bases, with 9 bases spanning the gap. The CDR3 here is CASSPPGSTDTQYF. The CDR3 DNA reads TGTGCCAGCAGCCCCCCCGGCAGCACAGATACGCAGTATTTT.

The rearrangement joins TRBV19 to TRBJ2-1, with 11 bases fitting TRBD1. The CDR3 consists of 16 residues. Germline CDR1 is LNHDA and CDR2 is SQIVND (reference sequence). Trimming took 4 bases from V and 7 from J; bases not matched to a gene: 9. The CDR3: CASSRGTGGGWNEQFF. The DNA for the CDR3 is TGTGCCAGTAGTAGAGGGACAGGGGGTGGCTGGAATGAGCAGTTCTTC.

This clonotype was recorded once. The chain's CDR3 is CASSLGQSTYEQYV. CDR3 in DNA: TGTGCCAGCAGCTTGGGACAGAGCACCTACGAGCAGTACGTC. The chain links TRBV13 to TRBJ2-7; 7 bases agree with TRBD1. This CDR3 contains 14 residues. The V gene end was trimmed by 3 bases and the J gene end by 2 bases; junction bases not matched to a gene: 4. Germline CDR1 PRHDT, CDR2 FYEKMQ (reference sequence).

This chain uses TRBV6-4 with TRBJ2-3, with 8 positions matching TRBD2. V dropped 6 bases and J dropped 1; count of bases not matched to a gene: 6. The CDR3 contains 15 residues. CDR1 is MRHNA, CDR2 SNTAGT, per germline. CDR3 loop: CASSATSGGTDTQYF. CDR3 in DNA: TGTGCCAGCAGCGCCACTAGCGGAGGCACAGATACGCAGTATTTT.

The rearrangement uses TRBV19 and TRBJ2-7; perhaps TRBD1 as D (6 bases). The CDR3 length is 13 residues. Per germline, CDR1 LNHDA and CDR2 SQIVND (reference sequence). The ends were cut back, 3 bases at V and 5 bases at J, with 11 bases in the middle. The CDR3 protein is CASSMSDSNEQYF. CDR3 coding DNA: TGTGCCAGTAGTATGTCGGACAGCAACGAGCAGTACTTC.

CDR3 DNA sequence: TGCAGCGTCGGGGACGCCTACTATGGCTACACCTTC. It is translated as CSVGDAYYGYTF. The chain joins TRBV29-1 to TRBJ1-2; D perhaps matches TRBD1 (5 bases). There are 12 residues in the CDR3. CDR1 is SQVTM, CDR2 ANQGSEA, per germline. The germline V and J ends were trimmed by 6 bases and 3 bases, with 11 bases remaining between them.

J is TRBJ2-4 and V is TRBV6-1, with D possibly TRBD1 on 5 matching bases. CDR1 is MNHNS, CDR2 SASEGT, per germline. CDR3 length equals 14 residues. V was cut by 5 bases and J by 2 bases, with 10 bases left in between. For the CDR3, the DNA is TGTGCCAGCAGTCCCACAGGAACCAAAAACATTCAGTACTTC. Residues: CASSPTGTKNIQYF.

The gene calls are TRBV5-4 and TRBJ1-2; 11 positions agree with TRBD1. This CDR3 region has 17 residues. The V segment lost 4 bases and the J segment 4 bases; nucleotides outside the gene matches: 12. Germline V gene lookup returns CDR1 SGHNT and CDR2 YYREEE (reference sequence). The CDR3 sequence: CASSDPDRGRGAYGYTF. The CDR3 region has the DNA TGTGCCAGCAGCGACCCGGACAGGGGGCGCGGTGCCTATGGCTACACCTTC.

The CDR3 sequence: CSAYAQNPYSNQPQHF. The CDR3 DNA sequence: TGCAGTGCTTACGCACAGAATCCATATAGCAATCAGCCCCAGCATTTT. The chain combines TRBV20-1 with TRBJ1-5; D call uncertain. The V and J ends lost 5 bases and 0 bases respectively, with 17 bases between them. CDR3 size: 16 residues. CDR1 and CDR2 from the germline V gene are DFQATT and SNEGSKA (reference sequence).

The chain has TRBV7-9 and TRBJ1-1; D is perhaps TRBD1 (6 bases). Germline CDR1 reads SEHNR; CDR2 reads FQNEAQ (reference sequence). This CDR3 is 15 amino acids long. Trimming removed 1 base at V and 4 bases at J, with 13 bases between. CDR3 coding DNA: TGTGCCAGCAGCTTAGTTCAGGGGAGCATCACTGAAGCTTTCTTT. Translation: CASSLVQGSITEAFF.

The CDR3 region has the DNA TGTGCCAGCAGTTTATCTATCACAGGGAGCATTCAGTACTTC. This codes for CASSLSITGSIQYF. The V and J genes are TRBV27 and TRBJ2-4, with a weak D call TRBD1 (6 bases). Germline values: CDR1 MNHEY, CDR2 SMNVEV (reference sequence). The length of the CDR3 is 14 residues. The germline V and J ends were trimmed by 0 bases and 9 bases, with 12 bases remaining between them.